This record looks at one T cell receptor beta chain sequence and its context. Its matching antigen is unknown. One junction end disagrees with the germline gene, perhaps due to a read error. This sample was included in a study of identical twins. Study outcomes and limitations: Beta clonotypes that were abundant in cord blood contained fewer insertions, a pattern absent from memory repertoires. In drawing conclusions, the study used cross-sectional statistical analysis and did not follow the same donors.

With template switching, a universal primer site was added, and the cDNA carried unique molecular identifiers. MiXCR, run by TCRdb on the 5' RACE reads, gives a single entry per CDR3 protein. Here the sample spans roughly 690,000 distinct CDR3 sequences, around 6% being singletons. CDR1 is KGHDR, CDR2 SFDVKD, per germline. The CDR3 has 15 amino acids. This clonotype was obtained from a man aged 18 to 30 in good health. The chain is built from TRBV24-1 and TRBJ2-2; TRBD1 might be the D (6 bases). The sequenced sample consisted of naive T cells sorted from blood. The CDR3 protein is CVTSDPGQNTGELFF. The CDR3 DNA reads TGTGTCACCAGTGACCCCGGACAGAATACCGGGGAGCTGTTTTTT.